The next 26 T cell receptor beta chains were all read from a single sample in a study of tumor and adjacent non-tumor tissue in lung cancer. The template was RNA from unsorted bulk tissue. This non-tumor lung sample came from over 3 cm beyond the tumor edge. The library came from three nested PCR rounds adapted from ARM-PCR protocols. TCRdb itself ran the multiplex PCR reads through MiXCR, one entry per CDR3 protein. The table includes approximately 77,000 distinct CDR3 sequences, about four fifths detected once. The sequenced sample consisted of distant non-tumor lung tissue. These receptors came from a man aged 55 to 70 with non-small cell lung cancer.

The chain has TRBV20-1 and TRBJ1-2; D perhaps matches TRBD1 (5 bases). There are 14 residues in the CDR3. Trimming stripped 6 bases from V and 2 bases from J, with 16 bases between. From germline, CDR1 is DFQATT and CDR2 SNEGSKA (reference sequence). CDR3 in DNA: TGCAGTGCCCAGGGACGTGGAAGAAACTATGGCTACACCTTC. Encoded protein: CSAQGRGRNYGYTF.

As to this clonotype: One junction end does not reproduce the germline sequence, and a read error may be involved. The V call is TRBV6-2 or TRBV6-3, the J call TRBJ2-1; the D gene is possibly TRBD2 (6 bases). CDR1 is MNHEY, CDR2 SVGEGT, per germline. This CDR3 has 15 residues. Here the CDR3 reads CASRRPSAQTNDQFF. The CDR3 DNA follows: TGTGCCAGCAGAAGGCCTAGCGCCCAGACGAATGATCAGTTCTTC.

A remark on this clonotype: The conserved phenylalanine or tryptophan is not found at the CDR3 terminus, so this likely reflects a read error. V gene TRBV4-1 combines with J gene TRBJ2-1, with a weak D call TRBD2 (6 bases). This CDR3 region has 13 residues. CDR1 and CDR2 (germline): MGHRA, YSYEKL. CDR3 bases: TGCACCAGCAGAAAGGAGGGGAACAATGAGCAGTTCTTG. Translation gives CTSRKEGNNEQFL.

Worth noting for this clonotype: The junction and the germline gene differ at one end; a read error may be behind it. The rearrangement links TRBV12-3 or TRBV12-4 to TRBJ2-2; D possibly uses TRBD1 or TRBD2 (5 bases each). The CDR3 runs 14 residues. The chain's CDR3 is CASRPGGNTRELFF. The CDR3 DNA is TGTGCCAGCCGTCCCGGAGGCAACACCAGGGAACTGTTTTTC.

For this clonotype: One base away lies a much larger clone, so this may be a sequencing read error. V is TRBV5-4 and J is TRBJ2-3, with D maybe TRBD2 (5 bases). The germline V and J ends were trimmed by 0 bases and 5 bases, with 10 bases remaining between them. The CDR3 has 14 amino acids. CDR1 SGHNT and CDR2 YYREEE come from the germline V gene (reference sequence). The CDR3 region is CASSLVVEGDTQYF. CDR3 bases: TGTGCCAGCAGCTTGGTGGTAGAGGGAGATACGCAGTATTTT.

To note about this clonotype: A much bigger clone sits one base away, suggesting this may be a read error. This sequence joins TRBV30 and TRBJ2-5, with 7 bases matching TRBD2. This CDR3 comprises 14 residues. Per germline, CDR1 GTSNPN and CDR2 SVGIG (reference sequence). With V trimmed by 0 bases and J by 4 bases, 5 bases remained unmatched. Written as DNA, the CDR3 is TGTGCCTGGAGTGTACGGGGAGGGATAGAGACCCAGTACTTC. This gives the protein CAWSVRGGIETQYF.

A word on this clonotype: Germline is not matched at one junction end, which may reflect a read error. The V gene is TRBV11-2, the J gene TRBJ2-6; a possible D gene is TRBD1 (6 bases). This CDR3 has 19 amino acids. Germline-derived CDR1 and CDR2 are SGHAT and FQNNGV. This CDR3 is CASSLVPKDSPSGAKVLTF. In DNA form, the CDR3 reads TGTGCCAGCAGCTTAGTTCCAAAGGACAGCCCTTCTGGGGCCAAGGTCCTGACTTTC.

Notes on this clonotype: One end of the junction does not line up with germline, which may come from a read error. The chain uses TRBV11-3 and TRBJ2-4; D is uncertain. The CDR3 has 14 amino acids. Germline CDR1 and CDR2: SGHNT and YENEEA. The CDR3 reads CASSPRDPKHIQYF. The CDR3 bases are TGTGCCAGCAGCCCCCGCGACCCCAAACACATTCAGTACTTC.

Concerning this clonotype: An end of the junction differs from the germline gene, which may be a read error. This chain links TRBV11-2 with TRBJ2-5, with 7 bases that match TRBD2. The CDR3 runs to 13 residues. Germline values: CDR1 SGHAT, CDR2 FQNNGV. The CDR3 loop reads CASSFTGGETQYF. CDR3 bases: TGTGCCAGTAGCTTTACGGGGGGAGAGACCCAGTACTTC.

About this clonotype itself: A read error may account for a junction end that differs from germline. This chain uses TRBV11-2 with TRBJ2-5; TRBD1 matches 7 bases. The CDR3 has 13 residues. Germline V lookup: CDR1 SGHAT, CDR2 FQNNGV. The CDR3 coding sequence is TGTGGCAGCAGCTATACAGGGGAAGGGACCCAGTATTTC. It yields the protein CGSSYTGEGTQYF.

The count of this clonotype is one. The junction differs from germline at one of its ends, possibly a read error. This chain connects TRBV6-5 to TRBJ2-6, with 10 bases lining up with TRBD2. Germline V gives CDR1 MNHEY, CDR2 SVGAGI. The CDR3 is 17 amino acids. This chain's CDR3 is CASSLAGASSRANVLTF. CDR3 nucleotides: TGTGCCAGCAGCCTAGCGGGAGCCAGTTCTAGGGCGAACGTCCTGACTTTC.

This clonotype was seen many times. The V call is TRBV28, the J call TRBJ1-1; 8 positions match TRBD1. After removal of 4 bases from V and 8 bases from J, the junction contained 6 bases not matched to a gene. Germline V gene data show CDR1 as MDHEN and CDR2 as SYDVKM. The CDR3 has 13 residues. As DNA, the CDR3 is TGTGCCAGCAGTTCAGGACAGGGAGGGGAAGCTTTCTTT. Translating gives CASSSGQGGEAFF.

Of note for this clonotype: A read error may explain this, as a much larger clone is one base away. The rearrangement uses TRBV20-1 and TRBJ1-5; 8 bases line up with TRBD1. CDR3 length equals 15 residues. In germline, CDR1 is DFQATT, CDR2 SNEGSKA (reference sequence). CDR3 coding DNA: TGCGGTGCTAGCCCAGGGGGCAGGGGCAATCAGCCCCAGCATTTT. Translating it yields CGASPGGRGNQPQHF.

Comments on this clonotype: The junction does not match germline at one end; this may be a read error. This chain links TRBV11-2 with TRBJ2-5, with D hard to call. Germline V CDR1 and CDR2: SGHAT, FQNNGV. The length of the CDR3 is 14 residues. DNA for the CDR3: TGTGGCAGCAGCTCCGCACACGTTCTGGAGACCCAGTACTTC. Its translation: CGSSSAHVLETQYF.

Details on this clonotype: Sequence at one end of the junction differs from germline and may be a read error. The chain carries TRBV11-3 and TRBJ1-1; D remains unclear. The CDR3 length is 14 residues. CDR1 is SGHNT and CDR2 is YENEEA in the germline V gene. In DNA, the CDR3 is TGTGCAAGCAGCTCCCACGGATGGCAGACTGAAGCTTTCTTT. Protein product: CASSSHGWQTEAFF.

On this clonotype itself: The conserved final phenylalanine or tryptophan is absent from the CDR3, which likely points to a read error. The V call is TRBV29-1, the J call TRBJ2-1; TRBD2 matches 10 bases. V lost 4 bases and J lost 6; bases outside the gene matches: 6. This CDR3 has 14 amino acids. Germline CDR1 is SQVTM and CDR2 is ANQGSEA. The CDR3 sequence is CSVVGSGGSNEQFL. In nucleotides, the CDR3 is TGCAGCGTTGTGGGTAGCGGGGGGTCCAATGAGCAGTTCTTG.

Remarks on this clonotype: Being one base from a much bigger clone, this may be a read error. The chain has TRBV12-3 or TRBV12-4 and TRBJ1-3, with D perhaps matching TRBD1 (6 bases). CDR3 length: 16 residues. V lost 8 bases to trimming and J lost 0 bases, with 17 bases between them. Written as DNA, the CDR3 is TGTGCCAGCTTCCTGGACAGCCTGAACTCTGGAAACACCATATATTTT. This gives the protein CASFLDSLNSGNTIYF.

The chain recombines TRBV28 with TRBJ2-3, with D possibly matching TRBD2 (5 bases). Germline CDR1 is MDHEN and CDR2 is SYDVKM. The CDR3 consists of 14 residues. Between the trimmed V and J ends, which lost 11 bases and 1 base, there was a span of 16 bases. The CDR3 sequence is CACCLLSGTDTQYF. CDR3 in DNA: TGTGCCTGCTGTCTCCTTAGCGGCACAGATACGCAGTATTTT.

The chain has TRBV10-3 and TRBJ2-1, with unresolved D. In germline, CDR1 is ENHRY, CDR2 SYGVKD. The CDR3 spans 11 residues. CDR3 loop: CTTQSNNEQFF. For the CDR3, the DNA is TGTACCACCCAATCTAACAATGAGCAGTTCTTC.

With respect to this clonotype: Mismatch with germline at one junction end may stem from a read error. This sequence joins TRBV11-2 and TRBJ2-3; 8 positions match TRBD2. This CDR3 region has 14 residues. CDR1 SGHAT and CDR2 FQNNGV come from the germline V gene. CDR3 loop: CAGSFLAGGFQQYF. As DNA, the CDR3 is TGTGCCGGCAGCTTTCTAGCGGGTGGCTTTCAGCAGTATTTT.

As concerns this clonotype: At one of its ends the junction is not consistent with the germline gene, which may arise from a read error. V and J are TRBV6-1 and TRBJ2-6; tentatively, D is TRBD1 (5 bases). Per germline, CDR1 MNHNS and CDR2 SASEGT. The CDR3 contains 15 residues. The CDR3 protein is CASSERPSGASVLTF. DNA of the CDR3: TGTGCCAGCAGTGAACGTCCATCTGGGGCCAGCGTCCTGACTTTC.

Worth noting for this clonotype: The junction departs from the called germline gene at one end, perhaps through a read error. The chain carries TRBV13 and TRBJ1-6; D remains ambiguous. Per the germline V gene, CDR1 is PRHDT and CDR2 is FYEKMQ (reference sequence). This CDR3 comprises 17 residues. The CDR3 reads CASSQNDGCSYSSPLHF. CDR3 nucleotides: TGTGCCAGCAGCCAAAACGACGGATGCTCCTATAGTTCACCCCTCCACTTT.

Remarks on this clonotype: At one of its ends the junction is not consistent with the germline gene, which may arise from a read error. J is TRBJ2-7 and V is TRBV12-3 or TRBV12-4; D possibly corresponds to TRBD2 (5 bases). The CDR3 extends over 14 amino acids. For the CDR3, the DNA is TGTGTCAGCAGTTGGAGGATTACCCTATACGAGCAGTACTTC. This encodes CVSSWRITLYEQYF.

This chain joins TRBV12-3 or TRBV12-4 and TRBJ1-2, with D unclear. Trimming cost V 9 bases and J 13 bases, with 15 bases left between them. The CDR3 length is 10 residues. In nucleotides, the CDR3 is TGTGCCAGTAGCCTACAAAGGGTCACCTTC. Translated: CASSLQRVTF.

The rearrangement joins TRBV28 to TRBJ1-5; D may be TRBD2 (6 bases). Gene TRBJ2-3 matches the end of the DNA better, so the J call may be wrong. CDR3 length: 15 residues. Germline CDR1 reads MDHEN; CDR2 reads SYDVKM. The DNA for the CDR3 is TGTGCCAGCAATCCCCGCCGCGGGGCGGATCAGCCCCAGTATTTT. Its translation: CASNPRRGADQPQYF.

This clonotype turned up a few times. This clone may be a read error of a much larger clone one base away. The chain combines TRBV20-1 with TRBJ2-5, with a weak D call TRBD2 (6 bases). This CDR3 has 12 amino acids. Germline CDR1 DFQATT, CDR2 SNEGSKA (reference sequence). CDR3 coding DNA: TGCAATGCTAGACTCGGGAGCGAGACCCAGTACTTC. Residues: CNARLGSETQYF.